The 16 T cell receptor beta chains below were found in one sample sequenced in a study of T cell clones after liver transplantation. The data were produced by immunoSEQ multiplex PCR, yet TCRdb's version contains in-frame clones alone and is incomplete. Of tens of thousands of clones listed, roughly 80% are singletons. The sequencing here drew on CD4+ T cells from blood, taken 45 to 46 months after liver transplant. The receptors derive from a human patient who received a liver transplant. Some T cells may be supplied by the graft donor.

V usage is TRBV5-1 and J usage is TRBJ2-2; D gene ambiguous. V lost 0 bases and J lost 5, with 8 bases in between. This CDR3 is 14 amino acids long. CDR1 and CDR2 from the germline V gene are SGHRS and YFSETQ. The DNA for the CDR3 is TGCGCCAGCAGCTTGGCCGAAGAGACCGGGGAGCTGTTTTTT. Translated: CASSLAEETGELFF. Filled out from reference TRBV5-1 and TRBJ2-2, the complete variable domain reads KAGVTQTPRYLIKTRGQQVTLSCSPISGHRSVSWYQQTPGQGLQFLFEYFSETQRNKGNFPGRFSGRQFSNSRSEMNVSTLELGDSALYLCASSLAEETGELFFGEGSRLTVL.

The V gene is TRBV5-1, the J gene TRBJ2-3, with TRBD1 matching 7 bases. Germline CDR1 is SGHRS and CDR2 is YFSETQ. V shed 4 bases and J 5 bases; nucleotides not matched to a gene: 7. This CDR3 contains 14 residues. This CDR3 is CASSGRDREDTQYF. CDR3 bases: TGCGCCAGCAGCGGCCGGGACAGAGAAGATACGCAGTATTTT. The full variable domain, completed using reference TRBV5-1 and TRBJ2-3, is KAGVTQTPRYLIKTRGQQVTLSCSPISGHRSVSWYQQTPGQGLQFLFEYFSETQRNKGNFPGRFSGRQFSNSRSEMNVSTLELGDSALYLCASSGRDREDTQYFGPGTRLTVL.

This clone appeared once. The rearrangement uses TRBV13 and TRBJ1-2; TRBD1 matches at 7 bases. The junction had 19 bases not matched to a gene; V was cut back by 4 bases and J by 8 bases. This CDR3 contains 17 residues. Germline-derived CDR1 and CDR2 are PRHDT and FYEKMQ (reference sequence). CDR3 amino acids: CASSYFSLRDSSSGYTF. DNA for the CDR3: TGTGCCAGCAGCTACTTCTCACTACGGGACAGCTCTTCAGGCTACACCTTC.

A single count supports this clone. This chain uses TRBV5-6 with TRBJ1-2; D call uncertain. The CDR3 is 14 residues long. The V end was cut by 3 bases, the J end by 4 bases, with 13 bases between. Germline V gives CDR1 SGHDT, CDR2 YYEEEE. The CDR3 DNA reads TGTGCCAGCAGCTCGCTTAAGGGTGCCTATGGCTACACCTTC. Translated, it gives CASSSLKGAYGYTF.

The genes are TRBV7-7 and TRBJ2-1, with 8 nucleotides matching TRBD2. Trimming took 5 bases from V and 1 from J; bases not matched to a gene: 7. CDR3 length: 16 amino acids. Looked up from germline, CDR1 is SSHAT and CDR2 is FNYEAQ (reference sequence). The CDR3 bases are TGTGCCAGCAGCCCAGACGGGGGGGGGTCCTACAATGAGCAGTTCTTC. It is translated as CASSPDGGGSYNEQFF.

The rearrangement links TRBV6-1 to TRBJ2-7, with TRBD1 as a possible D gene (6 bases). This CDR3 contains 16 residues. The germline V gene encodes CDR1 MNHNS and CDR2 SASEGT. V lost 2 bases and J 2 bases, leaving 16 bases between the germline ends. In nucleotides, the CDR3 is TGTGCCAGCAGTGAAAACAGTCAGGGGATTCCCTACGAGCAGTACTTC. It specifies CASSENSQGIPYEQYF.

This clone was found a few times. V usage is TRBV19 and J usage is TRBJ1-5, with D perhaps matching TRBD1 (6 bases). The CDR3 length is 13 residues. The V and J ends lost 4 bases and 2 bases respectively, with 6 bases between them. Germline assignment: CDR1 LNHDA and CDR2 SQIVND (reference sequence). The DNA of the CDR3 is TGTGCCAGTAGTAGACAGGGCAATCAGCCCCAGCATTTT. This gives the protein CASSRQGNQPQHF.

This sequence joins TRBV5-1 and TRBJ1-1; D ambiguous. CDR1 is SGHRS and CDR2 is YFSETQ in the germline V gene. CDR3 length: 13 residues. V was trimmed by 2 bases and J by 1 base, leaving 6 bases between them. CDR3 sequence: CASSFDGNTEAFF. DNA of the CDR3: TGCGCCAGCAGCTTTGACGGGAACACTGAAGCTTTCTTT.

This rearrangement joins TRBV27 to TRBJ2-7; 10 nucleotides agree with TRBD2. CDR3 length: 20 amino acids. Germline V gene lookup returns CDR1 MNHEY and CDR2 SMNVEV (reference sequence). With V trimmed by 1 base and J by 0 bases, 15 bases remained unmatched. CDR3 nucleotide sequence: TGTGCCAGCAGTTTATATATCATGGGATGGACTAGCGGCAACTCCTACGAGCAGTACTTC. Translation: CASSLYIMGWTSGNSYEQYF.

This chain joins TRBV7-8 and TRBJ2-3; tentatively, D is TRBD1 or TRBD2 (6 bases each). Trimming removed 5 bases at V and 4 bases at J, with 16 bases between. There are 15 residues in the CDR3. Germline V lookup: CDR1 SGHVS, CDR2 FQNEAQ. In nucleotides, the CDR3 is TGTGCCAGCAGCCGAGGGGGGAATACGCCAGATACGCAGTATTTT. It yields the protein CASSRGGNTPDTQYF.

The CDR3 region is CASSLWIGVPGELFF. CDR3 bases: TGTGCCAGCAGCCTTTGGATCGGAGTCCCGGGGGAGCTGTTTTTT. The rearrangement joins TRBV5-4 to TRBJ2-2, with unresolved D. Trimming took off 4 bases at V and 8 bases at J, with 18 bases between the two ends. The CDR3 is 15 residues long. The V gene's germline CDR1 is SGHNT and CDR2 YYREEE (reference sequence).

The rearrangement joins TRBV28 to TRBJ2-7, with D possibly matching TRBD1 (6 bases). V gave up 7 bases and J gave up 2 bases, with 12 bases separating them. The CDR3 has 13 amino acids. Germline loops: CDR1 MDHEN, CDR2 SYDVKM. The CDR3 DNA reads as TGTGCCAGCACTCCGACAGGCCCCTACGAGCAGTACTTC. Amino acids: CASTPTGPYEQYF.

The V call is TRBV2, the J call TRBJ2-5; D might be TRBD2 (7 bases). Trimming pared 4 bases from V and 3 bases from J, leaving 15 bases between. This CDR3 is built from 15 residues. Germline CDR1 is SNHLY and CDR2 is FYNNEI. The DNA for the CDR3 is TGTGCCAGCAGTGGTCGGGGGGCAGGGGAAGAGACCCAGTACTTC. Its protein product is CASSGRGAGEETQYF.

The rearrangement uses TRBV27 and TRBJ2-1; 9 nucleotides align to TRBD1. The germline gives CDR1 MNHEY, CDR2 SMNVEV (reference sequence). Trimming cost V 5 bases and J 6 bases; bases outside gene matches: 8. The CDR3 totals 15 residues. The CDR3 coding sequence is TGTGCCAGCAGTCTCCGGGACAGGGCCCCCAATGAGCAGTTCTTC. Translated: CASSLRDRAPNEQFF.

This clone has a handful of counts. The chain is built from TRBV15 and TRBJ2-1, with unresolved D. Trimming left V 0 bases short and J 3 bases short, with 6 bases between. CDR3 length: 14 amino acids. CDR1 is LNHNV, CDR2 YYDKDF, per germline (reference sequence). CDR3: CATSRDRSYNEQFF. In DNA, the CDR3 is TGTGCCACCAGCAGAGATCGGAGCTACAATGAGCAGTTCTTC.

This chain connects TRBV2 to TRBJ2-4; D is possibly TRBD2 (5 bases). V was cut by 4 bases and J by 1 base, with 14 bases left in between. This CDR3 has 16 residues. CDR1 SNHLY and CDR2 FYNNEI come from the germline V gene. CDR3 DNA sequence: TGTGCCAGCAGTGTATCCGGGGTGAGGGCCAAAAACATTCAGTACTTC. Encoded protein: CASSVSGVRAKNIQYF.